This T cell receptor beta chain was profiled in a study of shared clonotypes between healthy human individuals. Produced via immunoSEQ multiplex PCR; TCRdb's table is partial and in-frame only. The data contain roughly 2,500,000 clones, roughly 93% of them singletons. The V segment lost 2 bases and the J segment 7 bases; nucleotides outside the gene matches: 7. The CDR3 runs 15 residues. CDR1 is MDHEN, CDR2 SYDVKM, per germline. Sequencing was carried out using naive CD4+ T cells from PBMCs. The sample's subset: CD45RA+ positively selected. The clonotype comes from a man aged 18 to 30 in good health. Some clones in this sample may be carry-over from other donors' samples. V is TRBV28 and J is TRBJ2-3, with 9 nucleotides matching TRBD1. CDR3 DNA: TGTGCCAGCAGTTTAAGGGGACAGGGACGAAATACGCAGTATTTT. This translates into CASSLRGQGRNTQYF.